This paragraph covers one T cell receptor (beta chain) sequence. The sample belongs to a study of blood T cell repertoires in COVID-19. There are 15 residues in the CDR3. Trimming shortened V by 5 bases and J by 7 bases, and 21 bases separated the two germline ends. The germline V gene has CDR1 SEHNR and CDR2 FQNEAQ (reference sequence). TCRdb's table, derived via immunoSEQ multiplex PCR, lists solely in-frame clones and lacks some. The sample holds about 480,000 clones; roughly nine tenths are singletons and the top ten take 0.9%. The TCR was taken from a man aged 18 to 35 with COVID-19, enrolled during active disease. V is TRBV7-9 and J is TRBJ2-7; possibly TRBD2 for D (7 bases). Sequencing used peripheral blood. CDR3: CASSPLWGGSMEQYF. DNA for the CDR3: TGTGCCAGCAGCCCGCTCTGGGGGGGCTCTATGGAGCAGTACTTC.